The 26 T cell receptor beta chains below were found in one sample sequenced in a study of blood T cell repertoires in COVID-19. The data were produced by immunoSEQ multiplex PCR, yet TCRdb's version contains in-frame clones alone and is incomplete. The sample gives around 65,000 clones, approximately 91% of which show up once; around 1.5% is in the top ten. Sequencing was performed on peripheral blood. The receptors stem from a human donor in a cohort sampled during active COVID-19.

This chain's CDR3 is CASSATGGTGNTIYF. The CDR3, as DNA: TGTGCCAGTAGCGCGACAGGGGGCACTGGAAACACCATATATTTT. V gene TRBV19 combines with J gene TRBJ1-3; 10 nucleotides match TRBD1. J was trimmed by 2 bases and V by 6 bases; bases with no gene match: 4. Per the germline V gene, CDR1 is LNHDA and CDR2 is SQIVND (reference sequence). The CDR3 spans 15 residues. The entire variable domain, with the rest obtained from reference TRBV19 and TRBJ1-3, is as follows: DGGITQSPKYLFRKEGQNVTLSCEQNLNHDAMYWYRQDPGQGLRLIYYSQIVNDFQKGDIAEGYSVSREKKESFPLTVTSAQKNPTAFYLCASSATGGTGNTIYFGEGSWLTVV.

The rearrangement links TRBV7-2 to TRBJ2-3; 9 bases fit TRBD1. The J segment lost 1 base and the V segment lost 4 bases, leaving 0 bases of the junction unmatched. CDR1 is SGHTA, CDR2 FQGNSA, per germline. This CDR3 spans 14 amino acids. This CDR3 is CASSWDRGTDTQYF. DNA of the CDR3: TGTGCCAGCAGCTGGGACAGGGGCACAGATACGCAGTATTTT. Based on the CDR3 plus reference TRBV7-2 and TRBJ2-3, the full variable domain is GAGVSQSPSNKVTEKGKDVELRCDPISGHTALYWYRQSLGQGLEFLIYFQGNSAPDKSGLPSDRFSAERTGGSVSTLTIQRTQQEDSAVYLCASSWDRGTDTQYFGPGTRLTVL.

The chain has TRBV11-2 and TRBJ2-7; possibly TRBD2 for D (5 bases). The ends were cut back, 3 bases at V and 2 bases at J, with 20 bases in the middle. The CDR3 runs to 17 residues. Looked up from germline, CDR1 is SGHAT and CDR2 is FQNNGV. CDR3 DNA: TGTGCCAGCAGCTTTACGACTGTCCCGCGGGCCACCTACGAGCAGTACTTC. Encoded protein: CASSFTTVPRATYEQYF.

J is TRBJ2-7 and V is TRBV6-2 or TRBV6-3; tentative D call: TRBD2 (6 bases). The CDR3 has 17 amino acids. Germline CDR1 is MNHEY and CDR2 is SVGEGT. V was cut by 5 bases and J by 2 bases, with 22 bases left in between. CDR3 region: CASSPPRGLSTPYEQYF. Here the CDR3 DNA reads TGTGCCAGCAGTCCACCCCGGGGACTCAGTACCCCCTACGAGCAGTACTTC.

The chain carries TRBV5-1 and TRBJ2-7; 7 nucleotides line up with TRBD1. Germline V gene lookup returns CDR1 SGHRS and CDR2 YFSETQ. This CDR3 is 13 amino acids long. J gave up 2 bases and V 5 bases, and 4 bases lay outside the gene matches. CDR3 bases: TGCGCCAGCAGTCTGGACAGGACCTACGAGCAGTACTTC. Encoded protein: CASSLDRTYEQYF.

The rearrangement joins TRBV27 to TRBJ1-2; 10 bases fit TRBD1. In germline, CDR1 is MNHEY, CDR2 SMNVEV (reference sequence). The ends lost 4 bases at V and 8 bases at J; junction bases unmatched: 10. The CDR3 is 15 amino acids. CDR3 DNA sequence: TGTGCCAGCAGTTCCTCGGGACAGGGGCCTAGAGGCTACACCTTC. Its translation: CASSSSGQGPRGYTF.

The chain recombines TRBV24-1 with TRBJ1-1; tentative D call: TRBD1 (5 bases). Germline V gene lookup returns CDR1 KGHDR and CDR2 SFDVKD. The ends were cut back, 3 bases at V and 3 bases at J, with 13 bases in the middle. The CDR3 totals 15 residues. CDR3 sequence (DNA): TGTGCCACCAGTGATGCCGCGGGACGCCACACTGAAGCTTTCTTT. Protein sequence: CATSDAAGRHTEAFF.

The rearrangement joins TRBV6-1 to TRBJ2-4; 10 bases agree with TRBD1. V lost 3 bases and J lost 1; bases outside the gene matches: 3. The CDR3 length is 16 residues. Germline V gives CDR1 MNHNS, CDR2 SASEGT. For the CDR3, the DNA is TGTGCCAGCAGTGAGTGGACAGGGGGGGCCAAAAACATTCAGTACTTC. The encoded protein is CASSEWTGGAKNIQYF.

The chain couples TRBV5-1 to TRBJ1-6; 9 bases fit TRBD1. The CDR3 extends over 16 amino acids. V lost 4 bases and J lost 4; bases outside the gene matches: 6. CDR1 is SGHRS, CDR2 YFSETQ, per germline. The CDR3, as DNA: TGCGCCAGCAGCGAGGGACAGGGAACTTATAATTCACCCCTCCACTTT. It specifies CASSEGQGTYNSPLHF.

The chain combines TRBV4-2 with TRBJ2-7; D call uncertain. The CDR3 sequence is 15 residues long. The germline V and J ends were trimmed by 0 bases and 0 bases, with 9 bases remaining between them. Germline CDR1 reads LGHNA; CDR2 reads YNFKEQ. The CDR3 sequence is CASSQDIRSSYEQYF. The CDR3 DNA sequence: TGTGCCAGCAGCCAAGATATTAGGAGCTCCTACGAGCAGTACTTC.

The chain employs TRBV7-9 and TRBJ2-7; D possibly corresponds to TRBD1 (6 bases). Germline CDR1 reads SEHNR; CDR2 reads FQNEAQ (reference sequence). The CDR3 length is 14 residues. The V gene lost 5 bases and the J gene lost 3 bases, with 14 bases spanning the gap. The CDR3 DNA sequence: TGTGCCAGCAGCCCAAGGGACACAAACTACGAGCAGTACTTC. Its translation is CASSPRDTNYEQYF.

V usage is TRBV28 and J usage is TRBJ2-7; D not resolved. V gave up 3 bases and J gave up 3 bases, with 12 bases separating them. In germline, CDR1 is MDHEN, CDR2 SYDVKM. The CDR3 runs to 14 residues. CDR3 bases: TGTGCCAGCAGTTTCGAGGCACCGATCTACGAGCAGTACTTC. Translated, it gives CASSFEAPIYEQYF. The full variable domain, rest sourced from reference TRBV28 and TRBJ2-7, is DVKVTQSSRYLVKRTGEKVFLECVQDMDHENMFWYRQDPGLGLRLIYFSYDVKMKEKGDIPEGYSVSREKKERFSLILESASTNQTSMYLCASSFEAPIYEQYFGPGTRLTVT.

The chain joins TRBV5-1 to TRBJ2-1, with 11 bases lining up with TRBD2. Germline V CDR1 and CDR2: SGHRS, YFSETQ. The CDR3 is 15 residues long. The V gene end was trimmed by 4 bases and the J gene end by 9 bases; junction bases not matched to a gene: 9. CDR3 sequence reads: CASSLVGLAGGEQFF. DNA for the CDR3: TGCGCCAGCAGCCTAGTAGGACTAGCGGGTGGTGAGCAGTTCTTC.

The chain uses TRBV7-9 and TRBJ1-5; a weak D match, TRBD1 (6 bases). There are 15 residues in the CDR3. Trimming pared 1 base from V and 3 bases from J, leaving 10 bases between. The germline gives CDR1 SEHNR, CDR2 FQNEAQ (reference sequence). This chain's CDR3 is CASSLGTDLNQPQHF. DNA for the CDR3: TGTGCCAGCAGCTTAGGGACAGACCTCAATCAGCCCCAGCATTTT.

This clone appeared once. The chain carries TRBV4-3 and TRBJ1-5; D not certain. Looked up from germline, CDR1 is LGHNA and CDR2 is YSLEER. This CDR3 has 13 amino acids. Trimming shortened V by 1 base and J by 7 bases, and 8 bases separated the two germline ends. The chain's CDR3 is CASSQVRTQPQHF. CDR3 coding DNA: TGCGCCAGCAGCCAAGTCAGAACACAGCCCCAGCATTTT.

The chain has TRBV28 and TRBJ2-5; no clear D gene. The germline V gene encodes CDR1 MDHEN and CDR2 SYDVKM. There are 15 residues in the CDR3. Between the trimmed V and J ends, which lost 3 bases and 2 bases, there was a span of 13 bases. The CDR3 nucleotides read TGTGCCAGCAGTTTTATTAGCAGAGATCAAGAGACCCAGTACTTC. Protein: CASSFISRDQETQYF. The entire variable domain, with the rest obtained from reference TRBV28 and TRBJ2-5, is as follows: DVKVTQSSRYLVKRTGEKVFLECVQDMDHENMFWYRQDPGLGLRLIYFSYDVKMKEKGDIPEGYSVSREKKERFSLILESASTNQTSMYLCASSFISRDQETQYFGPGTRLLVL.

The rearrangement links TRBV4-2 to TRBJ2-3; D call uncertain. Germline CDR1 is LGHNA and CDR2 is YNFKEQ. The CDR3 contains 15 residues. Trimming took off 0 bases at V and 2 bases at J, with 9 bases between the two ends. The CDR3, as DNA: TGTGCCAGCAGCCAAGATACAGCACACACAGATACGCAGTATTTT. As protein: CASSQDTAHTDTQYF.

J is TRBJ1-5 and V is TRBV6-6; TRBD1 aligns across 7 bases. The junction had 12 bases not matched to a gene; V was cut back by 5 bases and J by 2 bases. The CDR3 runs to 17 residues. The germline gives CDR1 MNHNY, CDR2 SVGAGI (reference sequence). The CDR3 is CASSPGQGDLGNQPQHF. The CDR3 DNA sequence: TGTGCCAGCAGTCCGGGGCAGGGGGATTTGGGCAATCAGCCCCAGCATTTT.

This sequence joins TRBV13 and TRBJ2-3; the match to TRBD2 covers 11 bases. Germline V gene sequence: CDR1 PRHDT, CDR2 FYEKMQ (reference sequence). The CDR3 contains 17 residues. The ends lost 5 bases at V and 2 bases at J; junction bases unmatched: 9. The CDR3 protein is CASSAPLAGGLTDTQYF. The CDR3 nucleotides are TGTGCCAGCAGCGCTCCCCTAGCGGGAGGCCTCACAGATACGCAGTATTTT.

The V gene is TRBV5-1, the J gene TRBJ1-6, with 9 bases matching TRBD1. V was clipped by 4 bases and J by 7 bases; unmatched bases: 6. Germline V lookup: CDR1 SGHRS, CDR2 YFSETQ. This CDR3 has 15 amino acids. Here the CDR3 reads CASSPRQGGNSPLHF. The CDR3 nucleotides read TGCGCCAGCAGCCCGAGACAGGGGGGGAATTCACCCCTCCACTTT.

The chain carries TRBV18 and TRBJ2-2; TRBD2 aligns across 9 bases. The CDR3 sequence is 15 residues long. The V gene's germline CDR1 is KGHSH and CDR2 LQKENI. The junction had 1 base not matched to a gene; V was cut back by 3 bases and J by 2 bases. CDR3 residues: CASSPTSGNTGELFF. Written as DNA, the CDR3 is TGTGCCAGCTCACCGACTAGCGGTAACACCGGGGAGCTGTTTTTT.

The chain combines TRBV3-1 (or the pseudogene TRBV3-2) with TRBJ2-1, with 10 bases aligning to TRBD2. There are 16 residues in the CDR3. V was pared by 4 bases and J by 3 bases, with 6 bases of the junction left unmatched. Germline CDR1 and CDR2: LGHDT and YNNKEL (reference sequence). As DNA, the CDR3 is TGTGCCAGCAGCCTCCGGACTAGCGGACACTACAATGAGCAGTTCTTC. It codes for CASSLRTSGHYNEQFF.

The chain recombines TRBV27 with TRBJ1-2; the D is unclear. The germline V gene encodes CDR1 MNHEY and CDR2 SMNVEV (reference sequence). CDR3 length: 13 residues. With 5 bases removed from V and 4 bases from J, the gap between germline ends came to 11 bases. CDR3 bases: TGTGCCAGCAGTCCTGGAGTGATCTATGGCTACACCTTC. Its protein is CASSPGVIYGYTF.

The chain links TRBV7-3 to TRBJ2-3, with 9 bases fitting TRBD2. The length of the CDR3 is 15 residues. Trimming at V came to 2 bases and at J to 3 bases, leaving 3 bases not matched to a gene. The germline V gene encodes CDR1 SGHTA and CDR2 FQGTGA. The CDR3 region has the DNA TGTGCCAGCAGCTTAGCGGGAGGGCCGACAGATACGCAGTATTTT. Its protein product is CASSLAGGPTDTQYF. The full variable domain, completed using reference TRBV7-3 and TRBJ2-3, is GAGVSQTPSNKVTEKGKYVELRCDPISGHTALYWYRQSLGQGPEFLIYFQGTGAADDSGLPNDRFFAVRPEGSVSTLKIQRTERGDSAVYLCASSLAGGPTDTQYFGPGTRLTVL.

The chain employs TRBV19 and TRBJ2-5, with 10 bases that match TRBD1. Germline assignment: CDR1 LNHDA and CDR2 SQIVND (reference sequence). CDR3 length: 15 residues. Losses at the gene ends were 6 bases for V and 5 bases for J; bases not matched to a gene: 9. The CDR3, as DNA: TGTGCCAGTAGCAGAACGACAGGGGGCGGTGAGACCCAGTACTTC. This gives the protein CASSRTTGGGETQYF.

The V call is TRBV7-2, the J call TRBJ2-3, with TRBD2 matching over 14 bases. CDR1 SGHTA and CDR2 FQGNSA come from the germline V gene. The CDR3 is 18 residues long. The junction had 6 bases not matched to a gene; V was cut back by 4 bases and J by 0 bases. The DNA of the CDR3 is TGTGCCAGCAGCTCAAGACTAGCGGGAGGGCTAAGCACAGATACGCAGTATTTT. It specifies CASSSRLAGGLSTDTQYF.